This T cell receptor (beta chain) derives from a study of blood T cells in healthy people across ages. Study results and limitations: TCR beta diversity per million T cells fell roughly linearly with age.

In the case of this clonotype: Its antigen is currently unknown.

A second roughly 6 to 11 cycle PCR used barcoded and J-beta primers. TCRdb redid the calling of the 5' RACE reads with MiXCR, one entry per CDR3 protein. The sample has roughly 800,000 distinct CDR3 sequences, 55% to 70% seen once. The CDR3 runs 13 residues. Germline V gene data show CDR1 as MNHNS and CDR2 as SASEGT. V lost 9 bases and J 3 bases, leaving 9 bases between the germline ends. The receptor's source is a man in his thirties or forties in good health. Sequenced material: blood. V is TRBV6-1 and J is TRBJ1-6; tentatively, D is TRBD1 (5 bases). The CDR3 loop is CASGGLYNSPLHF. The CDR3 region has the DNA TGTGCCAGTGGGGGACTCTATAATTCACCCCTCCACTTT.